What follows are 28 T cell receptor beta chains derived from one specimen sequenced in a study of T cells in women clearing cervical HPV infection. Libraries were prepared by immunoSEQ multiplex PCR; TCRdb keeps only in-frame clonotypes and omits some of them. Across 45,000 to 55,000 clones, the top ten clones capture around 1.5% of the sample. Sequencing was done on a sample of blood buffy coat. These receptors came from a woman between 18 and 70 years old with a cervical HPV16 infection that either progressed to CIN3+ or cleared (not recorded which).

To note about this clone: The CDR3 end lies 3 residues beyond the end of the read and is filled in from the germline J gene. The chain carries TRBV27 and TRBJ1-1, with a weak D call TRBD1 (6 bases). The CDR3 contains 15 residues. V lost 5 bases, J lost 5 bases, and 18 bases lay in between. Germline CDR1 is MNHEY and CDR2 is SMNVEV (reference sequence). The CDR3 loop reads CASSPHPEGGTEAFF. The sequenced CDR3 bases are TGTGCCAGCAGTCCTCACCCAGAGGGGGGGACTGAA.

Remarks on this clone: The sequenced fragment ends 3 residues before the CDR3 boundary, so the rest is inferred from the germline J gene. The same CDR3 is also encoded by other DNA sequences in this sample. This rearrangement joins TRBV7-8 to TRBJ1-2, with 9 positions matching TRBD1. Per germline, CDR1 SGHVS and CDR2 FQNEAQ. There are 13 residues in the CDR3. The CDR3 spells CASSPLTGGGYTF. The CDR3 bases that were read are TGTGCCAGCAGCCCCCTCACAGGGGGCGGC.

About this clone itself: The read falls 3 residues short of the CDR3 end, and the missing part is taken from the germline J gene. V is TRBV20-1 and J is TRBJ2-7; 8 bases agree with TRBD1. Unmatched junction bases numbered 5, after V lost 1 base and J lost 0 bases. From germline, CDR1 is DFQATT and CDR2 SNEGSKA (reference sequence). The CDR3 has 15 residues. The covered CDR3 bases are TGCAGTGCTAGAGTAGCAGGGGGCAGCTCCTACGAG. This encodes CSARVAGGSSYE. The whole CDR3 region reads CSARVAGGSSYEQYF.

The CDR3 spells CSAIRIPGHSNTEAFF. The CDR3 bases that were read are TGCAGTGCTATACGCATCCCGGGACATTCGAACACTGAA. The V call is TRBV20-1, the J call TRBJ1-1; a possible D gene is TRBD1 (6 bases). Sequencing ends 3 residues short of the CDR3 end; the germline J gene provides the rest. The CDR3 is 16 amino acids. From germline, CDR1 is DFQATT and CDR2 SNEGSKA (reference sequence). The V gene lost 4 bases and the J gene lost 1 base, with 19 bases spanning the gap.

Remarks on this clone: The CDR3 end falls 3 residues outside the read, so it is completed with the germline J gene. The rearrangement joins TRBV12-3 or TRBV12-4 to TRBJ2-5; TRBD1 aligns across 12 bases. The CDR3 totals 16 residues. V trimming: 5 bases; J trimming: 4 bases; junction bases outside the gene matches: 8. The CDR3 bases that were read are TGTGCCAGCAGTCCCGGGACAGGGGGCTTTACAGAGACC. Amino acid sequence: CASSPGTGGFTET. The full CDR3 sequence reads CASSPGTGGFTETQYF.

Remarks on this clone: The read terminates 3 residues ahead of where the CDR3 ends, so the germline J gene completes it. J is TRBJ2-7 and V is TRBV28, with 8 bases identical to TRBD2. The V segment lost 7 bases and the J segment 1 base; nucleotides outside the gene matches: 3. Per the germline V gene, CDR1 is MDHEN and CDR2 is SYDVKM. The CDR3 totals 13 residues. Incomplete CDR3 DNA: TGTGCCAGCAAGACTAGCGTATCCTACGAG. Translating it yields CASKTSVSYE. The CDR3, in full, reads CASKTSVSYEQYF.

A note on this clone: The read halts 3 residues ahead of the CDR3 end, with the missing end drawn from the germline J gene. The rearrangement uses TRBV19 and TRBJ1-1, with 12 bases fitting TRBD1. This CDR3 has 16 amino acids. V dropped 4 bases and J dropped 7; count of bases not matched to a gene: 10. Germline V CDR1 and CDR2: LNHDA, SQIVND (reference sequence). CDR3 bases read: TGTGCCAGTAGTAGCCGGGACAGGGGGCGCGTTGGTGAA. It specifies CASSSRDRGRVGE. The whole CDR3 is CASSSRDRGRVGEAFF.

About this clone itself: Read sequence stops 3 residues before the CDR3 end, and the germline J gene provides the missing end. The rearrangement links TRBV20-1 to TRBJ2-3, with 7 bases aligning to TRBD1. The CDR3 covers 13 residues. Looked up from germline, CDR1 is DFQATT and CDR2 is SNEGSKA (reference sequence). V lost 5 bases and J lost 1; bases outside the gene matches: 3. The CDR3 sequence: CSAPGTGTDTQYF. The DNA read from the CDR3 is TGCAGTGCTCCCGGGACAGGCACAGATACG.

Concerning this clone: The read is 3 residues too short to cover the CDR3 end, so that end is filled in from the germline J gene. The V gene is TRBV20-1, the J gene TRBJ1-1; TRBD1 might be the D (5 bases). Trimming removed 7 bases from V and 5 bases from J, with 17 bases in between. The CDR3 covers 13 residues. Germline loops: CDR1 DFQATT, CDR2 SNEGSKA (reference sequence). CDR3 bases read: TGCAGTGTTGAGGGGATGGCAGAGACTGAA. Amino acids: CSVEGMAETE. The full CDR3 reads CSVEGMAETEAFF.

Remarks on this clone: Read data end 3 residues before the CDR3 end; the end is taken from the germline J gene. J is TRBJ2-3 and V is TRBV12-3 or TRBV12-4; TRBD2 is a possible D gene (6 bases). V gave up 4 bases and J gave up 1 base, with 9 bases separating them. This CDR3 has 14 residues. This chain's CDR3 is CASSYPSGTDTQYF. CDR3 DNA, as far as it was read: TGTGCCAGCAGTTACCCTAGCGGCACAGATACG.

A remark on this clone: The read finishes 3 residues shy of the CDR3 end, and the germline J gene is used to complete it. V gene TRBV7-8 combines with J gene TRBJ2-7; a weak D match, TRBD1 (6 bases). V was clipped by 8 bases and J by 3 bases, with 17 bases between them. The CDR3 has 14 residues. Germline CDR1 and CDR2: SGHVS and FQNEAQ. The CDR3 sequence is CASSRTESFYEQYF. The sequenced CDR3 bases are TGTGCCAGCTCGAGGACAGAATCCTTCTACGAG. The full variable domain, in which reference TRBV7-8 and TRBJ2-7 provide the parts outside the CDR3, is GAGVSQSPRYKVAKRGQDVALRCDPISGHVSLFWYQQALGQGPEFLTYFQNEAQLDKSGLPSDRFFAERPEGSVSTLKIQRTQQEDSAVYLCASSRTESFYEQYFGPGTRLTVT.

For this clone: The read falls 3 residues short of the CDR3 end, and the missing part is taken from the germline J gene. The chain joins TRBV7-2 to TRBJ2-3; TRBD2 agrees at 10 bases. This CDR3 comprises 15 residues. Per the germline V gene, CDR1 is SGHTA and CDR2 is FQGNSA. Germline trimming cut 5 bases from V and 4 bases from J; bases unmatched to any gene: 6. CDR3 sequence reads: CASSGDLAGADTQYF. The CDR3 bases that were read are TGTGCCAGCAGCGGCGATCTAGCGGGAGCAGATACG.

This clone is deemed medium-sized by its frequency. The CDR3: CASSLLLYEQYF. Partial CDR3 DNA: TGTGCCAGCAGCTTACTCCTCTACGAG. This sequence joins TRBV7-8 and TRBJ2-7; D is unclear. The CDR3 end falls 3 residues outside the read, so it is completed with the germline J gene. The CDR3 covers 12 residues. Germline-derived CDR1 and CDR2 are SGHVS and FQNEAQ. Trimming shortened V by 2 bases and J by 3 bases, and 5 bases separated the two germline ends.

The part of the CDR3 DNA that was read is TGTGCCAGCAGCCCCTCCTACAGGGGCAATGAG. This sequence encodes CASSPSYRGNE. From start to end, the CDR3 is CASSPSYRGNEQFF. V is TRBV7-9 and J is TRBJ2-1; the match to TRBD1 covers 7 bases. The CDR3 end falls 3 residues outside the read, so it is completed with the germline J gene. V lost 5 bases and J lost 6; bases outside the gene matches: 7. The V gene's germline CDR1 is SEHNR and CDR2 FQNEAQ (reference sequence). The CDR3 sequence is 14 residues long.

On this clone itself: The CDR3 end is not reached by the read, which stops 3 residues before it; the germline J gene fills it in. The chain links TRBV29-1 to TRBJ2-5; no firm D call. CDR3 size: 12 residues. Germline CDR1 and CDR2: SQVTM and ANQGSEA. V lost 6 bases to trimming and J lost 4 bases, with 12 bases between them. Incomplete CDR3 DNA: TGCAGCGTCGTCCGAGGTGGAGAGACC. Encoded protein: CSVVRGGET. The complete CDR3 sequence is CSVVRGGETQYF.

For this clone: The read gets to within 3 residues of the CDR3 end, and the germline J gene fills in the rest. The chain combines TRBV6-4 with TRBJ1-3, with D possibly TRBD1 on 6 matching bases. Germline lookup yields CDR1 MRHNA and CDR2 SNTAGT. Trimming shortened V by 5 bases and J by 7 bases, and 15 bases separated the two germline ends. The CDR3 extends over 14 amino acids. The covered CDR3 bases are TGTGCCAGCAGTTCTGTGTTTAGGGGGAACACC. It encodes CASSSVFRGNT. The entire CDR3 reads CASSSVFRGNTIYF.

Concerning this clone: The read terminates 3 residues before the CDR3 end, so the remaining end is supplied by the germline J gene. The genes are TRBV7-9 and TRBJ2-1, with unresolved D. The V gene's germline CDR1 is SEHNR and CDR2 FQNEAQ (reference sequence). This CDR3 has 13 residues. V gave up 2 bases and J gave up 8 bases, with 10 bases separating them. CDR3 in amino acids: CASSLRASYEQFF. Incomplete CDR3 DNA: TGTGCCAGCAGCTTAAGGGCGTCCTATGAG.

Remarks on this clone: The sequence runs out 3 residues before the end of the CDR3; the remainder is reconstructed from the germline J gene. The chain couples TRBV5-1 to TRBJ2-3; D ambiguous. This CDR3 has 12 amino acids. The V and J ends lost 0 bases and 5 bases respectively, with 4 bases between them. Germline V gives CDR1 SGHRS, CDR2 YFSETQ. The sequenced CDR3 bases are TGCGCCAGCAGCTTGGGAGGAGATACG. It is translated as CASSLGGDT. The whole CDR3 protein reads CASSLGGDTQYF.

Concerning this clone itself: The read comes to an end 3 residues before the CDR3 does, leaving the germline J gene to fill in the end. The V gene is TRBV5-1, the J gene TRBJ2-7, with TRBD1 matching over 7 bases. This CDR3 has 14 amino acids. In germline, CDR1 is SGHRS, CDR2 YFSETQ. J gave up 3 bases and V 7 bases, and 10 bases lay outside the gene matches. The CDR3 reads CASARGRTGYEQYF. The sequenced part of the CDR3 DNA is TGCGCCAGCGCCAGAGGGCGGACAGGCTACGAG.

CDR3 region: CASSFIGNNEQFF. Incomplete CDR3 DNA: TGTGCCAGTAGTTTTATCGGTAACAATGAG. The genes are TRBV19 and TRBJ2-1; D gene unclear. The CDR3 extends 3 residues past the end of the read, so its final part is completed from the germline J gene. The CDR3 length is 13 residues. Trimming took 5 bases from V and 5 from J, leaving 10 bases between them. Germline CDR1 LNHDA, CDR2 SQIVND (reference sequence).

To note about this clone: The read comes to an end 3 residues before the CDR3 does, leaving the germline J gene to fill in the end. The chain joins TRBV28 to TRBJ1-2; no clear D gene. Germline V gene lookup returns CDR1 MDHEN and CDR2 SYDVKM. V was cut by 5 bases and J by 5 bases, with 6 bases left in between. This CDR3 region has 11 residues. CDR3 sequence: CASSARYGYTF. CDR3 DNA, as far as it was read: TGTGCCAGCAGTGCCCGGTATGGC.

Details on this clone: Read data end 3 residues before the CDR3 end; the end is taken from the germline J gene. The chain recombines TRBV5-4 with TRBJ2-1, with 14 bases aligning to TRBD2. The germline V gene has CDR1 SGHNT and CDR2 YYREEE (reference sequence). The ends lost 2 bases at V and 9 bases at J; junction bases unmatched: 7. The CDR3 has 16 amino acids. The CDR3 here is CASSLRGLAGEGEQFF. The CDR3 DNA, read in part, is TGTGCCAGCAGCTTACGGGGACTAGCGGGAGAAGGTGAG.

As regards this clone: The sequence runs out 3 residues before the end of the CDR3; the remainder is reconstructed from the germline J gene. This chain links TRBV12-3 or TRBV12-4 with TRBJ2-6; weak D call: TRBD1 (6 bases). The V end was cut by 3 bases, the J end by 1 base, with 10 bases between. This CDR3 comprises 16 residues. CDR3 in amino acids: CASSLNTGSGANVLTF. CDR3 DNA, as far as it was read: TGTGCCAGCAGTTTGAATACAGGGTCTGGGGCCAACGTC.

Note on this clone: The read ends 3 residues shy of where the CDR3 ends; the end is completed using the germline J gene. This chain connects TRBV7-2 to TRBJ1-2; D is undetermined. Germline assignment: CDR1 SGHTA and CDR2 FQGNSA. V lost 5 bases and J 2 bases, leaving 15 bases between the germline ends. There are 15 residues in the CDR3. This CDR3 is CASSAGGGRNYGYTF. The sequenced CDR3 bases are TGTGCCAGCAGCGCGGGTGGTGGGCGGAACTATGGC.

The CDR3 sequence: CSARDRNRANYGYTF. CDR3 DNA (partial): TGCAGTGCTAGAGATAGGAACAGGGCGAACTATGGC. V and J are TRBV20-1 and TRBJ1-2; D might be TRBD1 (6 bases). The CDR3 end falls 3 residues outside the read, so it is completed with the germline J gene. The CDR3 consists of 15 residues. Trimming cost V 0 bases and J 2 bases, with 13 bases left between them. Germline V gives CDR1 DFQATT, CDR2 SNEGSKA (reference sequence).

As regards this clone: Read data end 3 residues before the CDR3 end; the end is taken from the germline J gene. This chain connects TRBV19 to TRBJ2-7; 7 bases line up with TRBD2. The CDR3 consists of 15 residues. Looked up from germline, CDR1 is LNHDA and CDR2 is SQIVND (reference sequence). V lost 3 bases, J lost 5 bases, and 10 bases stayed unmatched. The CDR3 reads CASSIGRGGANEQYF. CDR3 bases read: TGTGCCAGTAGTATTGGGAGGGGAGGAGCAAACGAG.

In regard to this clone: The read ends 3 residues shy of where the CDR3 ends; the end is completed using the germline J gene. The genes are TRBV28 and TRBJ2-7, with 8 bases aligning to TRBD2. The CDR3 is 15 residues long. From germline, CDR1 is MDHEN and CDR2 SYDVKM. The junction had 9 bases not matched to a gene; V was cut back by 2 bases and J by 6 bases. The CDR3 DNA, read in part, is TGTGCCAGCAGTTTAAGGTCAGGACTAGCCTCCGAG. Its translation is CASSLRSGLASE. The whole CDR3 protein is CASSLRSGLASEQYF.

To note about this clone: The sequenced fragment ends 3 residues before the CDR3 boundary, so the rest is inferred from the germline J gene. Distinct nucleotide sequences in the sample also encode this CDR3. The chain has TRBV11-3 and TRBJ2-3; TRBD2 is a possible D gene (6 bases). Trimming took 1 base from V and 1 from J, leaving 9 bases between them. Looked up from germline, CDR1 is SGHNT and CDR2 is YENEEA. The CDR3 runs to 15 residues. The CDR3 bases that were read are TGTGCCAGCAGCTTAGGGGCTAGCGGCACAGATACG. It is translated as CASSLGASGTDT. The entire CDR3 is CASSLGASGTDTQYF.